Detailed here is one TCR beta chain. The data stem from a study of technical replicates of blood from a few donors. The method was immunoSEQ multiplex PCR; TCRdb's version includes in-frame clones alone and lacks a portion of them. This sample has fewer than 110,000 clones, with 96% found just once. The junction had 9 bases not matched to a gene; V was cut back by 11 bases and J by 4 bases. The CDR3 consists of 14 residues. CDR1 and CDR2 from the germline V gene are MNHNS and SASEGT. This clonotype was obtained from a human donor in good health. V and J are TRBV6-1 and TRBJ2-2; 8 bases fit TRBD1. Sequencing used T cells isolated from PBMCs. The CDR3 DNA sequence: TGTGCCGCCACTTGGACAGGGAGCACCGGGGAGCTGTTTTTT. It specifies CAATWTGSTGELFF.